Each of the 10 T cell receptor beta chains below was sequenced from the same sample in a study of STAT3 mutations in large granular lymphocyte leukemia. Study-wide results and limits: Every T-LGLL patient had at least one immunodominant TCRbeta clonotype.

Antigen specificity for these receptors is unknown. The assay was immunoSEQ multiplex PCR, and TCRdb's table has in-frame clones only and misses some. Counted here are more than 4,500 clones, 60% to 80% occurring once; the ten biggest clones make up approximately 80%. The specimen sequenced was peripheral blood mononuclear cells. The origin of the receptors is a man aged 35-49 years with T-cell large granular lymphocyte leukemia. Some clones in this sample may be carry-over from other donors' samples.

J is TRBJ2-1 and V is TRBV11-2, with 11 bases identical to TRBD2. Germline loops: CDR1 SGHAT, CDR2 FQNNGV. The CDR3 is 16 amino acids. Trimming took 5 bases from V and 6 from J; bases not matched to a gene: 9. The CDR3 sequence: CASSPIAGGPSNEQFF. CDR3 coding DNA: TGTGCCAGCAGCCCGATAGCGGGAGGGCCCAGCAATGAGCAGTTCTTC.

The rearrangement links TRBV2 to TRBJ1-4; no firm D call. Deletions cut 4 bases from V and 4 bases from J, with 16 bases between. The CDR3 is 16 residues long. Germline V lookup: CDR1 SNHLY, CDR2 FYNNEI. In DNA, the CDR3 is TGTGCCAGCAGTGCGACCCTAAAATGGGGTAATGAAAAACTGTTTTTT. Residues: CASSATLKWGNEKLFF.

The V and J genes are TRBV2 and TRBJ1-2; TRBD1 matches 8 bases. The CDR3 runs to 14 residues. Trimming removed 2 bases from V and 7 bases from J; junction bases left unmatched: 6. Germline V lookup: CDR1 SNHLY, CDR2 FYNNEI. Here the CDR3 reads CASSEWGQAGGYTF. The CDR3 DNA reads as TGTGCCAGCAGTGAATGGGGACAGGCCGGTGGCTACACCTTC. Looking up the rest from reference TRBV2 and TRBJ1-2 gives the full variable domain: EPEVTQTPSHQVTQMGQEVILRCVPISNHLYFYWYRQILGQKVEFLVSFYNNEISEKSEIFDDQFSVERPDGSNFTLKIRSTKLEDSAMYFCASSEWGQAGGYTFGSGTRLTVV.

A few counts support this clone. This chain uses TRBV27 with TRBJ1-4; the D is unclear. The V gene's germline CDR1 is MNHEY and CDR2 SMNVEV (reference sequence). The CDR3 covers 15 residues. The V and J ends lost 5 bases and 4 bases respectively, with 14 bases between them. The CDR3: CASSPGRPGNEKLFF. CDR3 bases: TGTGCCAGCAGTCCCGGCCGTCCGGGTAATGAAAAACTGTTTTTT. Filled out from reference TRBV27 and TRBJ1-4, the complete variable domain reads EAQVTQNPRYLITVTGKKLTVTCSQNMNHEYMSWYRQDPGLGLRQIYYSMNVEVTDKGDVPEGYKVSRKEKRNFPLILESPSPNQTSLYFCASSPGRPGNEKLFFGSGTQLSVL.

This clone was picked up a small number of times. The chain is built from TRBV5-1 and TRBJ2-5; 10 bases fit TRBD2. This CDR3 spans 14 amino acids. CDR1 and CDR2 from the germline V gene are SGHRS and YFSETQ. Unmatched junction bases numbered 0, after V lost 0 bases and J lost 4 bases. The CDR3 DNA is TGCGCCAGCAGCTTGGGACTAGCGGGAGAGACCCAGTACTTC. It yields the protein CASSLGLAGETQYF.

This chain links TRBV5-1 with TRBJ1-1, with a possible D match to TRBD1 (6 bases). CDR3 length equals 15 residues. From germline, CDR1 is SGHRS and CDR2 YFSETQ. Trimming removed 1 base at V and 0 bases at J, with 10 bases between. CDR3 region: CASSLQGNLNTEAFF. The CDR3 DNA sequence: TGCGCCAGCAGCTTGCAGGGGAACTTGAACACTGAAGCTTTCTTT.

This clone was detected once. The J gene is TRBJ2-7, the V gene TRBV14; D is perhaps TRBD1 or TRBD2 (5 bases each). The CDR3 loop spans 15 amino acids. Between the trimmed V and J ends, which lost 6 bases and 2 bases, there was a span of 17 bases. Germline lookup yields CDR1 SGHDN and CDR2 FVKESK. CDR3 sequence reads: CASSPVVVGPYEQYF. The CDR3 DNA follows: TGTGCCAGCAGTCCCGTGGTTGTGGGACCCTACGAGCAGTACTTC.

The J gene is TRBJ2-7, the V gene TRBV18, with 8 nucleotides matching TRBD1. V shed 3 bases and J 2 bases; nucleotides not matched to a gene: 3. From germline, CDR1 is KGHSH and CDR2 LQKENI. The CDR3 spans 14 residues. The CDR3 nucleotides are TGTGCCAGCTCACCGGGGACAGGCGCCTACGAGCAGTACTTC. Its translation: CASSPGTGAYEQYF.

Here the CDR3 reads CASSPQGGGEQYF. CDR3 in DNA: TGTGCCAGCTCACCCCAGGGTGGGGGCGAGCAGTACTTC. The J gene is TRBJ2-7, the V gene TRBV18, with D possibly being TRBD1 or TRBD2 (5 bases each). The V gene lost 3 bases and the J gene lost 6 bases, with 12 bases spanning the gap. Per germline, CDR1 KGHSH and CDR2 LQKENI. The CDR3 length is 13 residues.

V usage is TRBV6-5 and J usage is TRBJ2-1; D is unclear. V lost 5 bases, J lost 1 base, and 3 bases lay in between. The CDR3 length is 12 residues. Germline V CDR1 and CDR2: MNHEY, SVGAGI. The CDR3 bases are TGTGCCAGCAGTGCTTCCTACAATGAGCAGTTCTTC. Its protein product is CASSASYNEQFF.